The present TCR beta chain was sequenced within a study of shared clonotypes between healthy human individuals. The wider study: Contributing individuals were a couple of females and three males aged 18 to 49. Three CD4 naive, three CD4 memory, two CD8 naive and one CD8 memory plate were used per donor.

Regarding the study as a whole: In having few donors, the study represented limited genetic and exposure-history diversity. Shared across four donors were roughly 4.8% of the naive CD4 clonotypes.

To note about this clone: As yet, its antigen is unknown.

Assay used: immunoSEQ multiplex PCR; TCRdb lists only in-frame clones, some missing. This table holds 2 million or so clones, 85% to 95% found once. V was shortened by 11 bases and J by 1 base, with 16 bases between the two germline ends. In germline, CDR1 is SEHNR, CDR2 FQNEAQ (reference sequence). The CDR3 has 14 residues. The source is a man younger than 35 in good health. The sequenced sample consisted of naive CD4+ T cells sorted from blood. Specified subset: CD45RA+ positively selected. The V and J genes are TRBV7-9 and TRBJ2-3; D ambiguous. The DNA for the CDR3 is TGTGCCGCTCGGGTCTTGGGTGGCACAGATACGCAGTATTTT. Protein sequence: CAARVLGGTDTQYF. Combining the CDR3 with reference TRBV7-9 and TRBJ2-3 gives the whole variable domain DTGVSQNPRHKITKRGQNVTFRCDPISEHNRLYWYRQTLGQGPEFLTYFQNEAQLEKSRLLSDRFSAERPKGSFSTLEIQRTEQGDSAMYLCAARVLGGTDTQYFGPGTRLTVL.